A selection of T cell receptor beta chains follows, all from one sample in a study of CD8 T cells in Susac syndrome. TCRdb reprocessed the immunoSEQ multiplex PCR reads with MiXCR, giving one entry per CDR3 protein. Of roughly 160,000 distinct CDR3 sequences in the sample, approximately 94% were seen once. Sequences were obtained from CD4+ T cells from PBMCs. These receptors came from a human donor with Susac syndrome. Each CDR3 is given with its conserved first and last residue. The D gene is left open where the match is weak. A clone size is listed for some rows: how often the clone was seen (once, few, many), or a class if it is expanded.

CDR3aa,CDR3nt,len,j_gene,abundance,d_gene,v_gene
CASRRGRSTGYGYTF,TGTGCCAGCCGACGTGGCAGATCGACAGGGTATGGCTACACCTTC,15,TRBJ1-2,-,TRBD1,TRBV6-5
CASSPDGTTMVYTF,TGTGCCAGTAGTCCCGACGGGACAACTATGGTCTACACCTTC,14,TRBJ1-2,-,-,TRBV19
CASSLTGQKNSPLHF,TGTGCCAGCAGTTTAACCGGACAGAAAAATTCACCCCTCCACTTT,15,TRBJ1-6,few,-,TRBV6-1
CSVAHYGYTF,TGCAGCGTTGCCCATTATGGCTACACCTTC,10,TRBJ1-2,-,-,TRBV29-1
CASSTSQGPYEQYF,TGTGCCAGCAGCACTTCACAGGGCCCGTACGAGCAGTACTTC,14,TRBJ2-7,-,-,TRBV5-4
CASSLQGGAFGTQYF,TGTGCCAGCAGTTTGCAGGGGGGGGCCTTTGGGACCCAGTACTTC,15,TRBJ2-5,-,-,TRBV27
CATSRDLLAGGPETQYF,TGTGCCACCAGCAGAGATCTACTAGCGGGAGGCCCAGAGACCCAGTACTTC,17,TRBJ2-5,-,TRBD2,TRBV15
CSARDEASGSIYEQYF,TGCAGTGCTAGAGACGAAGCTAGCGGGAGTATTTACGAGCAGTACTTC,16,TRBJ2-7,-,TRBD2,TRBV20-1
CASSLPWREEHNEQFF,TGTGCCAGCAGCCTCCCTTGGCGGGAGGAACACAATGAGCAGTTCTTC,16,TRBJ2-1,-,TRBD2,TRBV11-1
CASSFRGGGGYTF,TGTGCCAGCAGTTTTCGGGGAGGCGGTGGCTACACCTTC,13,TRBJ1-2,-,-,TRBV12-3/TRBV12-4
CASSIGRVNEQFF,TGTGCCAGCAGCATAGGGCGGGTCAATGAGCAGTTCTTC,13,TRBJ2-1,-,-,TRBV12-3/TRBV12-4
CASSTSQGGWNEQFF,TGCGCCAGCAGCACTTCACAGGGGGGTTGGAATGAGCAGTTCTTC,15,TRBJ2-1,once,TRBD1,TRBV5-1
CASRDTDQPQHF,TGTGCCAGCCGGGACACCGATCAGCCCCAGCATTTT,12,TRBJ1-5,-,-,TRBV10-3
CASIPGDMNTEAFF,TGTGCCAGCATCCCAGGGGACATGAACACTGAAGCTTTCTTT,14,TRBJ1-1,-,-,TRBV28
CASSPGSHYPYEQYF,TGTGCCAGCAGCCCCGGGTCTCACTACCCCTACGAGCAGTACTTC,15,TRBJ2-7,-,-,TRBV28
CASRTGNTGELFF,TGTGCCAGCCGGACGGGTAACACCGGGGAGCTGTTTTTT,13,TRBJ2-2,-,-,TRBV28
CATSSDWTGDSPLHF,TGTGCCACCAGCAGTGATTGGACAGGGGATTCACCCCTCCACTTT,15,TRBJ1-6,-,TRBD1,TRBV15
CASWTTKSGELFF,TGTGCCAGCTGGACTACAAAATCCGGGGAGCTGTTTTTT,13,TRBJ2-2,-,-,TRBV6-2/TRBV6-3
CASSSGSRVLETQYF,TGTGCCAGCAGTTCAGGGAGTAGAGTCCTAGAGACCCAGTACTTC,15,TRBJ2-5,-,-,TRBV25-1
CASSLNPPGPRGETQYF,TGTGCCAGCAGCCTGAATCCACCGGGACCAAGGGGAGAGACCCAGTACTTC,17,TRBJ2-5,-,-,TRBV7-2
CASSPNPGQGRGTQYF,TGTGCCAGCAGCCCAAACCCCGGACAGGGGAGGGGGACCCAGTACTTC,16,TRBJ2-5,-,TRBD1,TRBV13
CASSQARMAGVTGELFF,TGTGCCAGCAGCCAGGCCCGAATGGCAGGGGTCACCGGGGAGCTGTTTTTT,17,TRBJ2-2,once,-,TRBV3-1
CASSPRAYQETQYF,TGTGCCAGCAGCCCCCGAGCCTACCAAGAGACCCAGTACTTC,14,TRBJ2-5,-,-,TRBV7-9
CSVEDSQETQYF,TGCAGCGTTGAAGACAGCCAAGAGACCCAGTACTTC,12,TRBJ2-5,once,-,TRBV29-1